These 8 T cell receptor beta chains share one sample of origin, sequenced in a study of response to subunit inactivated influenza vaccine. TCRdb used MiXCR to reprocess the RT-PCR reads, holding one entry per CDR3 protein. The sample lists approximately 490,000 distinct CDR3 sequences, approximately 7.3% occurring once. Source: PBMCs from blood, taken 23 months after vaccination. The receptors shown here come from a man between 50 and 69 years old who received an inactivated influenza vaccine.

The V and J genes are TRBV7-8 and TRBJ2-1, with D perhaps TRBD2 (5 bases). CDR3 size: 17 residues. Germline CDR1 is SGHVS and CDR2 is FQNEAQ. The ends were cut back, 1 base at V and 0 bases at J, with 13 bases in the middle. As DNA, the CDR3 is TGTGCCAGCAGCTTAGTGGGTGGCGGGCCCTCCTACAATGAGCAGTTCTTC. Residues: CASSLVGGGPSYNEQFF.

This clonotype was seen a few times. The CDR3 loop is CASSLDIYEQYF. Written as DNA, the CDR3 is TGTGCCAGCAGTCTGGACATCTACGAGCAGTACTTC. The chain has TRBV6-1 and TRBJ2-7, with TRBD1 as a possible D gene (5 bases). V lost 5 bases and J lost 3, with 8 bases in between. The CDR3 is 12 amino acids. The germline CDR1 and CDR2 sequences are MNHNS and SASEGT.

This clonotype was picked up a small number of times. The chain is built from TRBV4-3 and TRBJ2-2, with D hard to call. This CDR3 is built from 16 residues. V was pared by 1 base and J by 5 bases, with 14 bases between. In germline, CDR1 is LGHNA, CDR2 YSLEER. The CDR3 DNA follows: TGCGCCAGCAGCCAAGCCGTAGGGTTTGGAACCGGGGAGCTGTTTTTT. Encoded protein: CASSQAVGFGTGELFF.

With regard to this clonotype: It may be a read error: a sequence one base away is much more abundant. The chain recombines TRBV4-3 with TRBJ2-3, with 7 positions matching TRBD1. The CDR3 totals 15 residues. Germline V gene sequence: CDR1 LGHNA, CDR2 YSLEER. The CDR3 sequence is CASSESGTDTDTQCF. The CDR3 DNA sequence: TGCGCCAGCAGCGAATCCGGGACAGACACAGATACGCAGTGTTTT.

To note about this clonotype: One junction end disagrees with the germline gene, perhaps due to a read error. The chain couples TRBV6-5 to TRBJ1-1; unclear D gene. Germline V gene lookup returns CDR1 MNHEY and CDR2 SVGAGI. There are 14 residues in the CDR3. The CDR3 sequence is CASSYSNGNSEAFF. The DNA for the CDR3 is TGTGCCAGCAGTTACTCGAATGGGAACTCTGAAGCTTTCTTT.

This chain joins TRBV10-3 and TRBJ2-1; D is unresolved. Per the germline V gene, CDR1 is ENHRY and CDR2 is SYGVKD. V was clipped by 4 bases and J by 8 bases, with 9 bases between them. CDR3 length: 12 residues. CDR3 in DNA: TGTGCCATCAGTGGGACGGTCGATGAGCAGTTCTTC. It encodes CAISGTVDEQFF.

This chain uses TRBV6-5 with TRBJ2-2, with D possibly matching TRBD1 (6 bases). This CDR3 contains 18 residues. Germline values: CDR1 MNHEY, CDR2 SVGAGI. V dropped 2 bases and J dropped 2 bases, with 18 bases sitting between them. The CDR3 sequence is CASSYRSMGAPNTGELFF. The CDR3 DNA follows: TGTGCCAGCAGTTACCGGTCAATGGGGGCACCTAACACCGGGGAGCTGTTTTTT.

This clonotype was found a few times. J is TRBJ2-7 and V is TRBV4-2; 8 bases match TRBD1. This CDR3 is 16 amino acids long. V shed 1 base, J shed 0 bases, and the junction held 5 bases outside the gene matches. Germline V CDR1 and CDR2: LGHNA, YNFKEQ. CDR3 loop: CASSQGGTGDSYEQYF. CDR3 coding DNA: TGTGCCAGCAGCCAAGGGGGGACAGGCGACTCCTACGAGCAGTACTTC.